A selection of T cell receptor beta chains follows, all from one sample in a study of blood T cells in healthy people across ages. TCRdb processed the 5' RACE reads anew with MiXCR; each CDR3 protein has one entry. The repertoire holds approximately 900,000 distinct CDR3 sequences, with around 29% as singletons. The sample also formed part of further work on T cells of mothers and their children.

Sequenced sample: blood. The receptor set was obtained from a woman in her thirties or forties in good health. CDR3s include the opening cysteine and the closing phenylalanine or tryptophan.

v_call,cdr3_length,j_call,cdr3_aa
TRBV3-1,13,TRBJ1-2,CASSPTSRQSNTF
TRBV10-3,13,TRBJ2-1,CAIRTPSGYEQFF
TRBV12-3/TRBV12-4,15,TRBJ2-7,CASSIRDRGSYEQYF
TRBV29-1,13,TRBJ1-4,CSVEDGPYEKLFF
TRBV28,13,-,CASSLAQGNEQYF
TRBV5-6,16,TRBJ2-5,CASSLLRVAEGETQYF
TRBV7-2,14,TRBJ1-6,CASSAQWMGSPLHF
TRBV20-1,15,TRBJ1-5,CSAIRLQGAGQPQHF
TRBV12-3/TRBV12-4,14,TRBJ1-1,CASSSHRGHTEAFF
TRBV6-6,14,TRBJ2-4,CASSYRDGKNIQYF
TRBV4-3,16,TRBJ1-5,CASSQEFMGQDQPQHF
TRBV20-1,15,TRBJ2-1,CSAREVGGQRNEQFF
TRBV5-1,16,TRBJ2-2,CASSLRADPGTGEPFF
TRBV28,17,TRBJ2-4,CASSSGRGQGVKNIQYF
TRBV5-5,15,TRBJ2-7,CASSLEWSEPYEQYF
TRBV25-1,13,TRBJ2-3,CASRDRETDTQYF
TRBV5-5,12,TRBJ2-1,CASSLLFDEQFF
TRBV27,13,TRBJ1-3,CASRPTARNTIYF
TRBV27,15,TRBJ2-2,CASRDGTLNTGELCF
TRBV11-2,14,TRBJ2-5,CASSLATVGETQYF
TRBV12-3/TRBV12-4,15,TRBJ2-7,CASSGGAVGAYEQYF
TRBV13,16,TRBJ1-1,CASSLAGAGGNTEAFF
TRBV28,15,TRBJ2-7,CASSPEAPLPYEQYF
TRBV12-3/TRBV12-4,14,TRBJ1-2,CASTPKVGGYGYTF
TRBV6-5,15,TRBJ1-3,CASSLDGISGNTIYF
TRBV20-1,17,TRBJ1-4,CSARKTTMGRFNEKLFF
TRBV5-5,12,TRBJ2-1,CASSLTKNEQFF
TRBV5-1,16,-,CASSQNTRAFGETQYF
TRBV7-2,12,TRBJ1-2,CASSRVNYGYTF
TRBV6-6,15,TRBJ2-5,CASSYGGGLQETQYF
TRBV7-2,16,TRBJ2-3,CASSSRGVSATDTQYF
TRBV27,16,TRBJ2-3,CASTHLAGLSTDTQYF
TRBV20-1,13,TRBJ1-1,CSARDPDGLEAFF
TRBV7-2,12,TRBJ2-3,CASSNYTDTQYF
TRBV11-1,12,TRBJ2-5,CASSSPYNEQYF
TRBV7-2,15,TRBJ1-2,CASSLVGQGVDGYTF
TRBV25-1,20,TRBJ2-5,CASSEPLVAGGRRKQETQYF
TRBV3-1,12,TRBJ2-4,CASSPISGEQYF
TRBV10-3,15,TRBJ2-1,CAISSSGGAVNEQFF
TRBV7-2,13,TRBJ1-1,CASSAGLRTEAFF
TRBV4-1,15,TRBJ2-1,CASSPSLTGIDEQFF